This passage covers 28 T cell receptor beta chains from one sample sequenced in a study of T cell responses to AZD1222 COVID-19 vaccine (dated by TCRdb to the early 2020s). The intended sense of this specimen's time point label: baseline before first vaccination. Libraries were made using the immunoSEQ multiplex PCR assay. This is the immuneACCESS table as TCRdb keeps it, with only in-frame sequences that have V and J called. A part of the clones is gone; compared with another copy, unresolved V genes explain less than half, and the rest is unexplained. In this sample the table shows 84,000 or so clones, 70% to 90% of which occur a single time. The top ten constitute approximately 1.6% of the sample. The sample in question was peripheral blood, obtained on day 0 of AZD1222 vaccination. These receptors originate from an adult in good health.

This clone was seen more than once but under ten times. The chain links TRBV30 to TRBJ2-7; the D gene is possibly TRBD1 (5 bases). Looked up from germline, CDR1 is GTSNPN and CDR2 is SVGIG (reference sequence). With 3 bases removed from V and 4 bases from J, the gap between germline ends came to 19 bases. The length of the CDR3 is 15 residues. The CDR3: CAWSPTQGGTYEQYF. Here the CDR3 DNA reads TGTGCCTGGAGCCCCACCCAGGGCGGAACTTACGAGCAGTACTTC.

The V gene is TRBV19, the J gene TRBJ2-3, with TRBD1 identical over 8 bases. This CDR3 is built from 13 residues. The ends lost 3 bases at V and 6 bases at J; junction bases unmatched: 2. Germline assignment: CDR1 LNHDA and CDR2 SQIVND (reference sequence). Here the CDR3 DNA reads TGTGCCAGTAGTATTCAGGGGGCGGATACGCAGTATTTT. It specifies CASSIQGADTQYF.

Details on this clone: Its ends do not fully match the called genes, so a read error is possible. The gene calls are TRBV7-7 and TRBJ1-4, with D uncertain. CDR1 and CDR2 from the germline V gene are SSHAT and FNYEAQ (reference sequence). CDR3 length equals 13 residues. In DNA, the CDR3 is TGTGCTAGCAGCTTAGCTCCAGCTGAAAAACTGTTTTTT. Encoded protein: CASSLAPAEKLFF.

This chain connects TRBV3-1 (or the pseudogene TRBV3-2) to TRBJ2-7, with 8 bases aligning to TRBD1. The CDR3 sequence is 14 residues long. V shed 1 base and J 1 base; nucleotides not matched to a gene: 0. Germline lookup yields CDR1 LGHDT and CDR2 YNNKEL (reference sequence). The CDR3 spells CASSQGQGSYEQYF. In DNA form, the CDR3 reads TGTGCCAGCAGCCAAGGACAGGGGTCCTACGAGCAGTACTTC.

This clone has only a few counts. The chain couples TRBV10-2 to TRBJ1-6, with D perhaps matching TRBD1 (5 bases). Germline V lookup: CDR1 WSHSY, CDR2 SAAADI. Trimming took off 4 bases at V and 0 bases at J, with 10 bases between the two ends. This CDR3 has 16 residues. CDR3 DNA sequence: TGCGCCAGCAGTGGAGGGGCCCTCTCCTATAATTCACCCCTCCACTTT. It encodes CASSGGALSYNSPLHF.

This clone came up once. This chain uses TRBV18 with TRBJ1-1, with a tentative D call TRBD1 (6 bases). V lost 4 bases, J lost 1 base, and 16 bases lay in between. The CDR3 sequence is 16 residues long. Germline V gene data show CDR1 as KGHSH and CDR2 as LQKENI. In DNA, the CDR3 is TGTGCCAGCTCACAAAGGGGGGGTGCAGGGAACACTGAAGCTTTCTTT. It specifies CASSQRGGAGNTEAFF.

The count of this clone is one. The CDR3 here is CASSLNPGAVQETQYF. CDR3 in DNA: TGTGCCAGCAGTCTTAACCCGGGGGCCGTCCAAGAGACCCAGTACTTC. The J gene is TRBJ2-5, the V gene TRBV27; D possibly uses TRBD1 or TRBD2 (6 bases each). CDR3 size: 16 residues. Germline V lookup: CDR1 MNHEY, CDR2 SMNVEV (reference sequence). V was trimmed by 5 bases and J by 1 base, leaving 17 bases between them.

The chain is built from TRBV11-2 and TRBJ2-7; a weak D match, TRBD2 (7 bases). Per germline, CDR1 SGHAT and CDR2 FQNNGV. The CDR3 is made up of 16 amino acids. V gave up 2 bases and J gave up 6 bases, with 20 bases separating them. The CDR3 nucleotides read TGTGCCAGCAGCTTAACGGCGGGGGCAGGGGCCGGCGAGCAGTACTTC. Amino acid sequence: CASSLTAGAGAGEQYF.

This clone occurred once. The chain recombines TRBV11-2 with TRBJ2-7, with TRBD1 matching over 9 bases. V trimming: 5 bases; J trimming: 5 bases; junction bases outside the gene matches: 16. Looked up from germline, CDR1 is SGHAT and CDR2 is FQNNGV. The CDR3 has 17 amino acids. The CDR3 DNA sequence: TGTGCCAGCAGCCGAATCAACCCCGGGACAGGGAGGAACGAGCAGTACTTC. Amino acids: CASSRINPGTGRNEQYF.

This clone showed up just a few times. The genes are TRBV6-1 and TRBJ1-5, with D hard to call. Germline loops: CDR1 MNHNS, CDR2 SASEGT. V gave up 1 base and J gave up 2 bases, with 6 bases separating them. This CDR3 is 14 amino acids long. CDR3 DNA sequence: TGTGCCAGCAGTGAAGGGGCGGGCAATCAGCCCCAGCATTTT. Translation gives CASSEGAGNQPQHF.

J is TRBJ2-5 and V is TRBV5-5, with 8 bases fitting TRBD2. CDR3 length: 16 residues. V lost 5 bases, J lost 2 bases, and 11 bases stayed unmatched. Germline V gene lookup returns CDR1 SGHKS and CDR2 YYEKEE (reference sequence). The CDR3 coding sequence is TGTGCCAGCAGACGAGATCCGGGACTAGTGCAAGAGACCCAGTACTTC. It yields the protein CASRRDPGLVQETQYF. Full variable domain (outside the CDR3, taken from reference TRBV5-5 and TRBJ2-5): DAGVTQSPTHLIKTRGQQVTLRCSPISGHKSVSWYQQVLGQGPQFIFQYYEKEERGRGNFPDRFSARQFPNYSSELNVNALLLGDSALYLCASRRDPGLVQETQYFGPGTRLLVL.

The chain combines TRBV19 with TRBJ1-4, with TRBD1 as a possible D gene (6 bases). The CDR3 has 16 residues. Germline V CDR1 and CDR2: LNHDA, SQIVND (reference sequence). The V and J ends lost 4 bases and 10 bases respectively, with 22 bases between them. CDR3 nucleotide sequence: TGTGCCAGTAGTACGACAGGCGACGCGCCCCCGGCAAAACTGTTTTTT. It translates to CASSTTGDAPPAKLFF.

This clone occurred a few times. For the CDR3, the DNA is TGTGCCTGGAGTGGGGATTTTGGCACTGAAGCTTTCTTT. Translating it yields CAWSGDFGTEAFF. The V call is TRBV30, the J call TRBJ1-1; D gene uncertain. The CDR3 has 13 residues. Germline CDR1 is GTSNPN and CDR2 is SVGIG (reference sequence). The V and J ends lost 1 base and 4 bases respectively, with 10 bases between them.

This chain joins TRBV19 and TRBJ1-1, with D perhaps matching TRBD1 (6 bases). The CDR3 extends over 19 amino acids. V dropped 5 bases and J dropped 0 bases, with 25 bases sitting between them. CDR1 is LNHDA and CDR2 is SQIVND in the germline V gene (reference sequence). CDR3 residues: CASSAPWGGGFIMNTEAFF. CDR3 sequence (DNA): TGTGCCAGTAGTGCCCCCTGGGGGGGCGGTTTCATCATGAACACTGAAGCTTTCTTT.

The J gene is TRBJ1-5, the V gene TRBV5-8, with TRBD1 as a possible D gene (6 bases). Germline CDR1 is SGHTS and CDR2 is YDEGEE. The germline V and J ends were trimmed by 4 bases and 4 bases, with 12 bases remaining between them. This CDR3 has 14 residues. CDR3 nucleotides: TGTGCCAGCAGCGCCGGGACAAATAATCAGCCCCAGCATTTT. Encoded protein: CASSAGTNNQPQHF.

The chain recombines TRBV6-5 with TRBJ1-2; 7 bases are shared with TRBD1. Germline CDR1 MNHEY, CDR2 SVGAGI. CDR3 length: 16 residues. V was pared by 0 bases and J by 8 bases, with 12 bases of the junction left unmatched. This chain's CDR3 is CASSYSLPDRKRGYTF. DNA for the CDR3: TGTGCCAGCAGTTACTCCCTTCCGGACAGGAAAAGGGGCTACACCTTC.

The chain is built from TRBV12-3 or TRBV12-4 and TRBJ1-2; possible D gene TRBD1, 5 bases. The CDR3 runs to 13 residues. V dropped 6 bases and J dropped 3 bases, with 11 bases sitting between them. CDR3 sequence reads: CASSYLGDYGYTF. The CDR3 DNA reads TGTGCCAGCAGCTACCTGGGGGACTATGGCTACACCTTC.

J is TRBJ1-1 and V is TRBV30; no clear D. V lost 2 bases and J lost 8, with 9 bases in between. The length of the CDR3 is 11 residues. Germline V lookup: CDR1 GTSNPN, CDR2 SVGIG (reference sequence). The DNA for the CDR3 is TGTGCCTGGAGTAGGTACAGCGAAGCTTTCTTT. Translation gives CAWSRYSEAFF.

The chain is built from TRBV19 and TRBJ1-1; D gene ambiguous. V was shortened by 3 bases and J by 0 bases, with 14 bases between the two germline ends. Germline V lookup: CDR1 LNHDA, CDR2 SQIVND (reference sequence). The CDR3 is 16 residues long. The CDR3 protein is CASSIWVLSMNTEAFF. The CDR3 DNA reads TGTGCCAGTAGTATTTGGGTTTTGTCGATGAACACTGAAGCTTTCTTT.

The CDR3 protein is CASQLQDRGNEQFF. CDR3 sequence (DNA): TGTGCCAGCCAACTCCAAGACAGGGGGAATGAGCAGTTCTTC. The gene calls are TRBV25-1 and TRBJ2-1; 9 bases line up with TRBD1. This CDR3 contains 14 residues. Germline-derived CDR1 and CDR2 are MGHDK and SYGVNS. After removal of 8 bases from V and 7 bases from J, the junction contained 9 bases not matched to a gene.

The count of this clone is one. This chain connects TRBV12-5 to TRBJ1-2, with D unresolved. The CDR3 covers 13 residues. The V end was cut by 2 bases, the J end by 5 bases, with 9 bases between. Germline V lookup: CDR1 LGHNT, CDR2 FRNRAP. CDR3 amino acids: CASGLNGPYGYTF. CDR3 nucleotide sequence: TGTGCTAGTGGTTTGAACGGGCCTTATGGCTACACCTTC.

The rearrangement joins TRBV12-3 or TRBV12-4 to TRBJ2-7; D possibly corresponds to TRBD2 (5 bases). The CDR3 sequence is 13 residues long. Trimming took 5 bases from V and 4 from J, leaving 12 bases between them. The CDR3 DNA reads as TGTGCCAGCAGTCGGACTGGGGATTACGAGCAGTACTTC. Its protein is CASSRTGDYEQYF.

V gene TRBV27 combines with J gene TRBJ2-7; D might be TRBD2 (5 bases). Trimming removed 7 bases at V and 6 bases at J, with 22 bases between. The CDR3 is 15 residues long. Germline assignment: CDR1 MNHEY and CDR2 SMNVEV (reference sequence). CDR3 bases: TGTGCCAGCAACTCACTAGGGCTTCTGCCGGGCGAGCAGTACTTC. Its translation is CASNSLGLLPGEQYF.

The chain links TRBV6-5 to TRBJ2-2; no firm D call. Trimming took off 6 bases at V and 0 bases at J, with 11 bases between the two ends. The CDR3 covers 15 residues. Germline V gives CDR1 MNHEY, CDR2 SVGAGI. CDR3 in amino acids: CASSSGQANTGELFF. The CDR3 nucleotides are TGTGCCAGCAGCTCCGGGCAAGCGAACACCGGGGAGCTGTTTTTT.

This chain joins TRBV6-5 and TRBJ1-1; D gene unclear. CDR1 is MNHEY and CDR2 is SVGAGI in the germline V gene. Trimming cost V 6 bases and J 2 bases, with 13 bases left between them. The CDR3 sequence is 14 residues long. CDR3 nucleotides: TGTGCCAGCAGGGCCGGGATCCTAAACACTGAAGCTTTCTTT. This sequence encodes CASRAGILNTEAFF.

This chain uses TRBV18 with TRBJ2-7; possibly TRBD2 for D (6 bases). The CDR3 runs 15 residues. The V gene's germline CDR1 is KGHSH and CDR2 LQKENI. The ends were cut back, 5 bases at V and 2 bases at J, with 16 bases in the middle. The CDR3 DNA reads as TGTGCCAGCTCAACCTCGTTTGGGGAGGCCTACGAGCAGTACTTC. Translated, it gives CASSTSFGEAYEQYF.

V and J are TRBV29-1 and TRBJ2-5; tentatively, D is TRBD2 (5 bases). Deletions cut 4 bases from V and 4 bases from J, with 16 bases between. Germline lookup yields CDR1 SQVTM and CDR2 ANQGSEA. The CDR3 is made up of 14 amino acids. The CDR3 nucleotides read TGCAGCGTTGGCCGTTTGCTAGCCCCAGAGACCCAGTACTTC. Encoded protein: CSVGRLLAPETQYF.

This clone was observed a single time. This rearrangement joins TRBV5-1 to TRBJ1-4, with 11 nucleotides matching TRBD1. Per germline, CDR1 SGHRS and CDR2 YFSETQ. The V gene end was trimmed by 3 bases and the J gene end by 6 bases; junction bases not matched to a gene: 4. The CDR3 runs to 15 residues. The CDR3 region is CASSWTGGGDEKLFF. CDR3 DNA: TGCGCCAGCAGCTGGACAGGGGGCGGTGATGAAAAACTGTTTTTT.